The 20 T cell receptor beta chains below come from one sample, sequenced in a study of cytomegalovirus exposure and HLA in healthy donors. Primers for the PCR totalled 60 Vbeta and 13 Jbeta. Profiling relied on immunoSEQ multiplex PCR, and the TCRdb table lists in-frame clones only, not all of them. The table has fewer than 250,000 clones, roughly 77% seen once; the top ten hold more than 1.5%. Sequencing input: PBMCs. The receptors stem from a woman aged 50 to 60 in good health and CMV-seronegative.

The genes are TRBV6-1 and TRBJ1-5; TRBD1 matches at 9 bases. The CDR3 runs to 16 residues. With V trimmed by 3 bases and J by 1 base, 4 bases remained unmatched. Germline CDR1 MNHNS, CDR2 SASEGT. The chain's CDR3 is CASSDPGQGSNQPQHF. CDR3 coding DNA: TGTGCCAGCAGTGACCCCGGACAGGGGAGCAATCAGCCCCAGCATTTT.

J is TRBJ2-7 and V is TRBV7-2; D perhaps matches TRBD1 (6 bases). V gave up 0 bases and J gave up 3 bases, with 15 bases separating them. Per germline, CDR1 SGHTA and CDR2 FQGNSA. The CDR3 consists of 16 residues. Written as DNA, the CDR3 is TGTGCCAGCAGCTTAGCGAGCCCAGGGGTAGGCTACGAGCAGTACTTC. Amino acid sequence: CASSLASPGVGYEQYF.

The CDR3 reads CASSAPGGRGKTDTQYF. CDR3 DNA sequence: TGTGCCAGCAGCGCCCCGGGGGGGCGGGGGAAAACAGATACGCAGTATTTT. The V call is TRBV9, the J call TRBJ2-3; 8 nucleotides agree with TRBD2. Trimming removed 3 bases from V and 3 bases from J; junction bases left unmatched: 12. The CDR3 consists of 17 residues. Germline CDR1 SGDLS, CDR2 YYNGEE.

The CDR3 coding sequence is TGTGCCAGCAGCTTAGATCCGGGTTCGTACTATGGCTACACCTTC. Translated: CASSLDPGSYYGYTF. This chain connects TRBV7-2 to TRBJ1-2; D gene unclear. With 1 base removed from V and 3 bases from J, the gap between germline ends came to 12 bases. Germline V gene data show CDR1 as SGHTA and CDR2 as FQGNSA. The CDR3 totals 15 residues. Variable domain in full (rest from reference TRBV7-2 and TRBJ1-2): GAGVSQSPSNKVTEKGKDVELRCDPISGHTALYWYRQSLGQGLEFLIYFQGNSAPDKSGLPSDRFSAERTGGSVSTLTIQRTQQEDSAVYLCASSLDPGSYYGYTFGSGTRLTVV.

The chain is built from TRBV10-3 and TRBJ1-5, with D unclear. The CDR3 runs to 14 residues. V gave up 6 bases and J gave up 2 bases, with 11 bases separating them. In germline, CDR1 is ENHRY, CDR2 SYGVKD. DNA for the CDR3: TGTGCCATCAGCCCTGGGCCGGGCAATCAGCCCCAGCATTTT. This encodes CAISPGPGNQPQHF.

The gene calls are TRBV5-1 and TRBJ2-1; no reliable D call. Germline values: CDR1 SGHRS, CDR2 YFSETQ. The CDR3 has 17 amino acids. With 0 bases removed from V and 0 bases from J, the gap between germline ends came to 13 bases. For the CDR3, the DNA is TGCGCCAGCAGCTTGGCCCCTCCACTGAGCTCCTACAATGAGCAGTTCTTC. Translated, it gives CASSLAPPLSSYNEQFF.

The chain combines TRBV27 with TRBJ1-2, with 8 bases identical to TRBD1. The CDR3 totals 16 residues. Germline V gene lookup returns CDR1 MNHEY and CDR2 SMNVEV (reference sequence). The J segment lost 6 bases and the V segment lost 4 bases, leaving 13 bases of the junction unmatched. The CDR3 DNA sequence: TGTGCCAGCAGTTCCTCGGACAGGGTGGGGGACCATGGCTACACCTTC. Translating it yields CASSSSDRVGDHGYTF.

The chain is built from TRBV30 and TRBJ2-1; 7 bases are a match to TRBD2. This CDR3 contains 13 residues. The trim removed 2 bases at V and 12 bases at J, leaving 10 bases unmatched. Germline V gene data show CDR1 as GTSNPN and CDR2 as SVGIG (reference sequence). The CDR3 nucleotides read TGTGCCTGGAGTTCCGGGACTACCAGCGCGCAGTTCTTC. It codes for CAWSSGTTSAQFF.

CDR3 sequence: CASSLSGGGPNTEAFF. CDR3 in DNA: TGCGCCAGCAGCTTGTCAGGGGGCGGCCCGAACACTGAAGCTTTCTTT. The genes are TRBV5-1 and TRBJ1-1, with 8 nucleotides matching TRBD1. Germline CDR1 reads SGHRS; CDR2 reads YFSETQ. The CDR3 runs to 16 residues. The V and J ends lost 1 base and 1 base, in that order; junction bases with no gene match: 6.

The chain combines TRBV19 with TRBJ1-1; D remains unclear. Germline V gene data show CDR1 as LNHDA and CDR2 as SQIVND (reference sequence). The V and J ends lost 3 bases and 6 bases respectively, with 11 bases between them. This CDR3 spans 13 amino acids. As DNA, the CDR3 is TGTGCCAGTAGTATGCGGAGGCTAGCTGAAGCTTTCTTT. Residues: CASSMRRLAEAFF.

As to this clone: The sample holds other DNA sequences that translate to the same CDR3. V is TRBV18 and J is TRBJ1-1; 7 bases agree with TRBD1. V trimming: 4 bases; J trimming: 2 bases; junction bases outside the gene matches: 4. CDR1 and CDR2 (germline): KGHSH, LQKENI. The CDR3 totals 14 residues. CDR3: CASSLQGSNTEAFF. The CDR3 bases are TGTGCCAGCTCACTACAGGGGTCTAACACTGAAGCTTTCTTT. Using reference TRBV18 and TRBJ1-1 for the parts outside the CDR3, the full variable domain is NAGVMQNPRHLVRRRGQEARLRCSPMKGHSHVYWYRQLPEEGLKFMVYLQKENIIDESGMPKERFSAEFPKEGPSILRIQQVVRGDSAAYFCASSLQGSNTEAFFGQGTRLTVV.

The chain recombines TRBV5-1 with TRBJ1-1, with D perhaps matching TRBD1 (5 bases). The CDR3 length is 15 residues. V gave up 3 bases and J gave up 4 bases, with 16 bases separating them. Germline V gene lookup returns CDR1 SGHRS and CDR2 YFSETQ. The CDR3 sequence: CASSWGSGGTTEAFF. In nucleotides, the CDR3 is TGCGCCAGCAGCTGGGGGTCGGGGGGGACCACTGAAGCTTTCTTT. The full variable domain, with the rest looked up from reference TRBV5-1 and TRBJ1-1, is KAGVTQTPRYLIKTRGQQVTLSCSPISGHRSVSWYQQTPGQGLQFLFEYFSETQRNKGNFPGRFSGRQFSNSRSEMNVSTLELGDSALYLCASSWGSGGTTEAFFGQGTRLTVV.

The J gene is TRBJ2-5, the V gene TRBV7-9, with D possibly matching TRBD2 (8 bases). The germline CDR1 and CDR2 sequences are SEHNR and FQNEAQ (reference sequence). CDR3 size: 15 residues. V was cut by 10 bases and J by 1 base, with 19 bases left in between. For the CDR3, the DNA is TGTGCCATCTCGGGGGGGACAGCACTCCAAGAGACCCAGTACTTC. This codes for CAISGGTALQETQYF. Supplemented by reference TRBV7-9 and TRBJ2-5, the full variable domain reads DTGVSQNPRHKITKRGQNVTFRCDPISEHNRLYWYRQTLGQGPEFLTYFQNEAQLEKSRLLSDRFSAERPKGSFSTLEIQRTEQGDSAMYLCAISGGTALQETQYFGPGTRLLVL.

The gene calls are TRBV28 and TRBJ2-4; D may be TRBD2 (6 bases). The CDR3 has 14 amino acids. V was clipped by 2 bases and J by 7 bases, with 12 bases between them. Per germline, CDR1 MDHEN and CDR2 SYDVKM. CDR3 amino acids: CASSLGGGINIQYF. CDR3 DNA sequence: TGTGCCAGCAGTTTAGGGGGAGGTATTAACATTCAGTACTTC. Together with reference TRBV28 and TRBJ2-4, the CDR3 gives the full variable domain: DVKVTQSSRYLVKRTGEKVFLECVQDMDHENMFWYRQDPGLGLRLIYFSYDVKMKEKGDIPEGYSVSREKKERFSLILESASTNQTSMYLCASSLGGGINIQYFGAGTRLSVL.

The rearrangement uses TRBV9 and TRBJ2-3; 11 bases are shared with TRBD2. J gave up 0 bases and V 2 bases, and 17 bases lay outside the gene matches. Germline V gene lookup returns CDR1 SGDLS and CDR2 YYNGEE. There are 21 residues in the CDR3. Here the CDR3 DNA reads TGTGCCAGCAGCGTGTACGGTACTAGCGGGAGTTCGATACTAAGCACAGATACGCAGTATTTT. Encoded protein: CASSVYGTSGSSILSTDTQYF.

The chain has TRBV11-1 and TRBJ1-1; TRBD1 might be the D (6 bases). Per germline, CDR1 SGHAT and CDR2 FQDESV (reference sequence). V dropped 5 bases and J dropped 0 bases, with 13 bases sitting between them. The CDR3 has 15 amino acids. CDR3 residues: CASSPRAGVNTEAFF. CDR3 coding DNA: TGTGCCAGCAGCCCCCGAGCAGGGGTGAACACTGAAGCTTTCTTT. The complete variable domain, with remaining parts taken from reference TRBV11-1 and TRBJ1-1, reads EAEVAQSPRYKITEKSQAVAFWCDPISGHATLYWYRQILGQGPELLVQFQDESVVDDSQLPKDRFSAERLKGVDSTLKIQPAELGDSAMYLCASSPRAGVNTEAFFGQGTRLTVV.

This chain uses TRBV7-3 with TRBJ2-5; possible D gene TRBD2, 6 bases. This CDR3 is built from 12 residues. The V and J ends lost 8 bases and 7 bases respectively, with 14 bases between them. Germline lookup yields CDR1 SGHTA and CDR2 FQGTGA. As DNA, the CDR3 is TGTGCCAGCGGACGGAGGGACGGGACCCAGTACTTC. Its translation: CASGRRDGTQYF. Filled out from reference TRBV7-3 and TRBJ2-5, the complete variable domain reads GAGVSQTPSNKVTEKGKYVELRCDPISGHTALYWYRQSLGQGPEFLIYFQGTGAADDSGLPNDRFFAVRPEGSVSTLKIQRTERGDSAVYLCASGRRDGTQYFGPGTRLLVL.

The chain uses TRBV23-1 and TRBJ2-2, with TRBD1 matching over 7 bases. TRBV23-1 is filed as an ORF, its function uncertain. The CDR3 loop spans 15 amino acids. J lost 3 bases, V lost 7 bases, and 8 bases had no gene match. DNA for the CDR3: TGCGCCAGCAACACCGGGACAGTGGACACCGGGGAGCTGTTTTTT. Its protein product is CASNTGTVDTGELFF.

This chain links TRBV6-6 with TRBJ2-3; possible D gene TRBD2, 5 bases. V dropped 6 bases and J dropped 8 bases, with 18 bases sitting between them. The CDR3 consists of 14 residues. Germline-derived CDR1 and CDR2 are MNHNY and SVGAGI (reference sequence). This CDR3 is CASRFLEGIGTQYF. The CDR3 region has the DNA TGTGCCAGCAGATTCCTTGAGGGAATCGGTACGCAGTATTTT.

The chain recombines TRBV5-1 with TRBJ2-7, with 16 bases fitting TRBD2. V lost 2 bases and J lost 7; bases outside the gene matches: 6. Looked up from germline, CDR1 is SGHRS and CDR2 is YFSETQ. This CDR3 is built from 16 residues. For the CDR3, the DNA is TGCGCCAGCAGCTTAGCCACGGGACTAGCGGGAGGGGAGCAGTACTTC. It codes for CASSLATGLAGGEQYF.